Each of the 30 T cell receptor beta chains below was sequenced from the same sample in a study of blood T cell repertoires in COVID-19. Method: immunoSEQ multiplex PCR; TCRdb's copy keeps in-frame clones and lacks some. The sample has 40,000 to 50,000 clones; roughly four fifths are singletons. What was sequenced was peripheral blood. These receptor sequences come from a man aged 40-50 years with active or convalescent COVID-19.

The chain uses TRBV5-4 and TRBJ2-6; TRBD1 aligns across 10 bases. The V segment lost 3 bases and the J segment 2 bases; nucleotides outside the gene matches: 11. The CDR3 has 19 residues. Germline loops: CDR1 SGHNT, CDR2 YYREEE (reference sequence). CDR3 loop: CASSWVTGGFPTGANVLTF. The CDR3 DNA is TGTGCCAGCAGCTGGGTGACAGGGGGCTTTCCTACTGGGGCCAACGTCCTGACTTTC.

The genes are TRBV18 and TRBJ2-7; the D is unclear. Germline CDR1 KGHSH, CDR2 LQKENI. Trimming took off 2 bases at V and 6 bases at J, with 8 bases between the two ends. This CDR3 has 12 residues. This CDR3 is CASSPMSSEQYF. The CDR3 DNA reads TGTGCCAGCTCACCAATGTCATCCGAGCAGTACTTC.

In its sample, this clone was seen once. The chain employs TRBV10-3 and TRBJ1-1, with a possible D match to TRBD1 (5 bases). CDR3 size: 14 residues. Germline V gene data show CDR1 as ENHRY and CDR2 as SYGVKD. V shed 6 bases and J shed 5 bases, with 16 bases lying between them. The CDR3 sequence is CAIRDVGGETEAFF. For the CDR3, the DNA is TGTGCCATCAGGGACGTGGGGGGTGAGACTGAAGCTTTCTTT.

This chain uses TRBV4-1 with TRBJ2-7, with D uncertain. Germline assignment: CDR1 MGHRA and CDR2 YSYEKL. Trimming pared 0 bases from V and 5 bases from J, leaving 11 bases between. This CDR3 comprises 14 residues. CDR3 loop: CASSQDRLVHEQYF. The CDR3 coding sequence is TGCGCCAGCAGCCAAGATCGACTGGTCCACGAGCAGTACTTC.

The V call is TRBV6-4, the J call TRBJ2-2; D not resolved. V was clipped by 0 bases and J by 4 bases, with 3 bases between them. Germline loops: CDR1 MRHNA, CDR2 SNTAGT. CDR3 length: 13 residues. This CDR3 reads CASSDSSTGELFF. Written as DNA, the CDR3 is TGTGCCAGCAGTGACTCGAGCACCGGGGAGCTGTTTTTT.

The V gene is TRBV5-1, the J gene TRBJ1-1; 7 nucleotides agree with TRBD1. The CDR3 runs 14 residues. With V trimmed by 4 bases and J by 2 bases, 5 bases remained unmatched. The germline V gene encodes CDR1 SGHRS and CDR2 YFSETQ. CDR3: CASSRDRANTEAFF. The CDR3 nucleotides are TGCGCCAGCAGCCGGGACAGAGCTAACACTGAAGCTTTCTTT.

The chain uses TRBV7-6 and TRBJ1-2, with 10 bases matching TRBD1. V was pared by 1 base and J by 3 bases, with 2 bases of the junction left unmatched. Germline values: CDR1 SGHVS, CDR2 FNYEAQ. The CDR3 consists of 15 residues. The CDR3: CASSLEGQGHYGYTF. CDR3 sequence (DNA): TGTGCCAGCAGCTTAGAGGGACAGGGGCACTATGGCTACACCTTC.

V usage is TRBV15 and J usage is TRBJ1-2; D may be TRBD1 (6 bases). Germline assignment: CDR1 LNHNV and CDR2 YYDKDF (reference sequence). Trimming stripped 3 bases from V and 8 bases from J, with 16 bases between. There are 14 residues in the CDR3. The CDR3 coding sequence is TGTGCCACCAGCAGGAGGCAGGGGTTAAACGGCTACACCTTC. Translation: CATSRRQGLNGYTF. The full variable domain, with the rest looked up from reference TRBV15 and TRBJ1-2, is DAMVIQNPRYQVTQFGKPVTLSCSQTLNHNVMYWYQQKSSQAPKLLFHYYDKDFNNEADTPDNFQSRRPNTSFCFLDIRSPGLGDTAMYLCATSRRQGLNGYTFGSGTRLTVV.

The chain employs TRBV29-1 and TRBJ1-2; 7 bases match TRBD1. The ends lost 1 base at V and 7 bases at J; junction bases unmatched: 15. CDR1 is SQVTM and CDR2 is ANQGSEA in the germline V gene. The CDR3 has 16 residues. CDR3 DNA sequence: TGCAGCGTTGAAGCGAGTGAAGCCGACAGGGTCGGTGGCTACACCTTC. This translates into CSVEASEADRVGGYTF.

The J gene is TRBJ1-1, the V gene TRBV6-5, with no clear D. CDR1 is MNHEY, CDR2 SVGAGI, per germline. Trimming stripped 7 bases from V and 0 bases from J, with 9 bases between. The CDR3 is 13 residues long. The CDR3 region is CASKTRLNTEAFF. The CDR3 coding sequence is TGTGCCAGCAAAACGAGGTTGAACACTGAAGCTTTCTTT.

The chain uses TRBV7-2 and TRBJ2-5; 8 nucleotides align to TRBD2. Germline V gives CDR1 SGHTA, CDR2 FQGNSA. The CDR3 contains 16 residues. The trim removed 4 bases at V and 7 bases at J, leaving 14 bases unmatched. Here the CDR3 DNA reads TGTGCCAGCAGCTGGCTACCCGGGGGGGCCGGGTTGACCCAGTACTTC. This translates into CASSWLPGGAGLTQYF.

The gene calls are TRBV16 and TRBJ1-2; no clear D gene. Germline CDR1 KGHSY, CDR2 FQNENV. V was trimmed by 2 bases and J by 2 bases, leaving 9 bases between them. This CDR3 contains 14 residues. The CDR3 sequence is CASSQGSANYGYTF. Written as DNA, the CDR3 is TGTGCCAGCAGCCAAGGCTCAGCGAACTATGGCTACACCTTC.

J is TRBJ1-5 and V is TRBV3-1 (or the pseudogene TRBV3-2); 8 bases are a match to TRBD1. Germline V CDR1 and CDR2: LGHDT, YNNKEL (reference sequence). J lost 4 bases, V lost 4 bases, and 3 bases had no gene match. This CDR3 has 14 residues. This CDR3 reads CASSPTGANQPQHF. The CDR3 DNA follows: TGTGCCAGCAGCCCGACAGGGGCGAATCAGCCCCAGCATTTT.

This clone showed up just a few times. V is TRBV6-5 and J is TRBJ1-3, with TRBD1 as a possible D gene (5 bases). Looked up from germline, CDR1 is MNHEY and CDR2 is SVGAGI. Trimming took 5 bases from V and 3 from J, leaving 14 bases between them. The CDR3 totals 15 residues. This CDR3 reads CASSTPRVFGNTIYF. In DNA form, the CDR3 reads TGTGCCAGCAGTACCCCCAGGGTCTTTGGAAACACCATATATTTT.

This clone was counted once. The chain recombines TRBV30 with TRBJ1-1, with unresolved D. The CDR3 covers 14 residues. V gave up 1 base and J gave up 1 base, with 10 bases separating them. The germline V gene has CDR1 GTSNPN and CDR2 SVGIG (reference sequence). CDR3 bases: TGTGCCTGGAGTGCACCCCTAGGGAACACTGAAGCTTTCTTT. It is translated as CAWSAPLGNTEAFF.

The CDR3 nucleotides read TGCGCCAGCACCGTTCCGGGACAGGGGGGCGGCTACACCTTC. This encodes CASTVPGQGGGYTF. The chain has TRBV5-1 and TRBJ1-2; 11 bases match TRBD1. There are 14 residues in the CDR3. Germline values: CDR1 SGHRS, CDR2 YFSETQ. Trimming at V came to 6 bases and at J to 8 bases, leaving 9 bases not matched to a gene.

In this sample, this clone turned up once. This rearrangement joins TRBV28 to TRBJ2-1; 12 nucleotides line up with TRBD1. Trimming at V came to 1 base and at J to 12 bases, leaving 13 bases not matched to a gene. Germline assignment: CDR1 MDHEN and CDR2 SYDVKM. This CDR3 contains 17 residues. The CDR3 nucleotides are TGTGCCAGCAGTTTATTCTTCCGGGACAGGGGGCGAATTGTGCAGTTCTTC. It encodes CASSLFFRDRGRIVQFF.

This clone has only one observation. This rearrangement joins TRBV20-1 to TRBJ1-3; D remains ambiguous. Per the germline V gene, CDR1 is DFQATT and CDR2 is SNEGSKA (reference sequence). The CDR3 contains 11 residues. The CDR3 protein is CTVLAGNTIYF. CDR3 sequence (DNA): TGCACTGTCTTGGCCGGAAACACCATATATTTT.

The rearrangement links TRBV19 to TRBJ1-4, with TRBD1 as a possible D gene (6 bases). Trimming left V 7 bases short and J 1 base short, with 19 bases between. The CDR3 has 17 amino acids. Germline V gives CDR1 LNHDA, CDR2 SQIVND (reference sequence). Here the CDR3 reads CASIPSTGLVTNEKLFF. The CDR3 DNA sequence: TGTGCCAGTATCCCCTCGACAGGACTGGTAACTAATGAAAAACTGTTTTTT.

This clone occurred a few times. This chain uses TRBV19 with TRBJ2-2; 9 nucleotides match TRBD1. V trimming: 6 bases; J trimming: 3 bases; junction bases outside the gene matches: 5. In germline, CDR1 is LNHDA, CDR2 SQIVND (reference sequence). There are 15 residues in the CDR3. DNA for the CDR3: TGTGCCAGTAGCCGACAGGGGGGGGACACCGGGGAGCTGTTTTTT. Encoded protein: CASSRQGGDTGELFF.

The chain couples TRBV29-1 to TRBJ2-7, with TRBD1 matching 9 bases. Trimming at V came to 5 bases and at J to 4 bases, leaving 3 bases not matched to a gene. Germline-derived CDR1 and CDR2 are SQVTM and ANQGSEA. The CDR3 runs to 12 residues. CDR3 sequence reads: CSVTGGDYEQYF. The CDR3 DNA reads TGCAGCGTTACAGGGGGCGATTACGAGCAGTACTTC.

The genes are TRBV7-6 and TRBJ2-1; 8 nucleotides align to TRBD2. CDR3 length: 17 amino acids. Germline lookup yields CDR1 SGHVS and CDR2 FNYEAQ. Trimming took 4 bases from V and 9 from J; bases not matched to a gene: 17. The CDR3 loop reads CASSSLGQAGAGVEQFF. As DNA, the CDR3 is TGTGCCAGCAGCTCCCTTGGGCAAGCGGGAGCTGGGGTTGAGCAGTTCTTC.

This chain uses TRBV18 with TRBJ1-4; D possibly corresponds to TRBD1 (5 bases). This CDR3 comprises 13 residues. The V end was cut by 6 bases, the J end by 8 bases, with 13 bases between. CDR1 and CDR2 from the germline V gene are KGHSH and LQKENI. The CDR3 coding sequence is TGTGCCAGCTCGACCAGGGAAAACGAAAAACTGTTTTTT. It encodes CASSTRENEKLFF.

The chain recombines TRBV5-1 with TRBJ1-2, with 11 bases that match TRBD1. V lost 3 bases, J lost 5 bases, and 9 bases stayed unmatched. Germline-derived CDR1 and CDR2 are SGHRS and YFSETQ. The CDR3 runs to 16 residues. The CDR3 nucleotides read TGCGCCAGCAGCTCCCCTCCGGGACAGGGGGAATATGGCTACACCTTC. It codes for CASSSPPGQGEYGYTF.

This clone was seen a few times. The chain uses TRBV21-1 and TRBJ2-7; TRBD1 is the table's D call and was not checked against the DNA. TRBV21-1 counts as a pseudogene. The CDR3 runs 16 residues. CDR3 sequence (DNA): TGTGCCAGCAGCAAAGATCCGCGCCAGGGGATCTACGAGCAGTACTTC. It yields the protein CASSKDPRQGIYEQYF.

The chain employs TRBV30 and TRBJ1-2; 8 nucleotides line up with TRBD1. The junction had 8 bases not matched to a gene; V was cut back by 1 base and J by 4 bases. Germline V gene lookup returns CDR1 GTSNPN and CDR2 SVGIG (reference sequence). This CDR3 spans 15 amino acids. CDR3 sequence reads: CAWSEGSGGPYGYTF. Here the CDR3 DNA reads TGTGCCTGGAGTGAGGGGTCAGGGGGCCCCTATGGCTACACCTTC.

The gene calls are TRBV11-2 and TRBJ2-7, with 9 bases identical to TRBD1. The CDR3 sequence is 15 residues long. After removal of 2 bases from V and 6 bases from J, the junction contained 8 bases not matched to a gene. Germline CDR1 is SGHAT and CDR2 is FQNNGV. The CDR3, as DNA: TGTGCCAGCAGCTTATGGGGGACAGGGTCGGGCGAGCAGTACTTC. This codes for CASSLWGTGSGEQYF.

This chain links TRBV7-2 with TRBJ2-7, with a tentative D call TRBD1 (6 bases). V was pared by 6 bases and J by 4 bases, with 16 bases between. The CDR3 has 14 amino acids. Germline V gene data show CDR1 as SGHTA and CDR2 as FQGNSA. CDR3 sequence (DNA): TGTGCCAGCAGGCCGGGGCAGGGGTCGTACGAGCAGTACTTC. As protein: CASRPGQGSYEQYF.

This clone showed up just a few times. DNA of the CDR3: TGTGCCAGCAGCTTGGGTTCGGTTCCCTACGAGCAGTACTTC. Protein product: CASSLGSVPYEQYF. This chain joins TRBV5-4 and TRBJ2-7, with D unresolved. Trimming took 0 bases from V and 2 from J, leaving 9 bases between them. The CDR3 loop spans 14 amino acids. Germline-derived CDR1 and CDR2 are SGHNT and YYREEE (reference sequence). Full variable domain (missing parts from reference TRBV5-4 and TRBJ2-7): ETGVTQSPTHLIKTRGQQVTLRCSSQSGHNTVSWYQQALGQGPQFIFQYYREEENGRGNFPPRFSGLQFPNYSSELNVNALELDDSALYLCASSLGSVPYEQYFGPGTRLTVT.

A single count supports this clone. V usage is TRBV6-5 and J usage is TRBJ1-1; D not certain. CDR1 MNHEY and CDR2 SVGAGI come from the germline V gene. V was cut by 6 bases and J by 5 bases, with 13 bases left in between. This CDR3 has 13 residues. In DNA form, the CDR3 reads TGTGCCAGCAGCAACGGGGTTGATACTGAAGCTTTCTTT. This encodes CASSNGVDTEAFF.